This TCR beta chain emerged from a study of T cell responses to AZD1222 COVID-19 vaccine. Study outcomes and limitations: Baseline seropositives among AZD1222 recipients totaled only five to seven.

Data came from immunoSEQ multiplex PCR; TCRdb stores just in-frame clones and leaves some out. Here the sample spans about 180,000 clones, about nine tenths being singletons. With respect to this clone: Its antigen is undetermined.

CDR1 MGHRA and CDR2 YSYEKL come from the germline V gene. The ends were cut back, 9 bases at V and 9 bases at J, with 19 bases in the middle. The CDR3 is made up of 13 amino acids. This chain joins TRBV4-1 and TRBJ2-3; D is unclear. The sample in question was peripheral blood, obtained 28 days after the second dose of the MenACWY control vaccine. The source is an adult who received the MenACWY meningococcal vaccine as a control. CDR3 DNA sequence: TGCGCCAGTTCCTATTCCTCTCCGATCACGCAGTATTTT. The encoded protein is CASSYSSPITQYF.